The 21 T cell receptor beta chains below were found in one sample sequenced in a study of human T cells and chemical hapten exposure. Time point reported: patch test 2, 6 weeks after DPC sensitization. Treatment specified: therapeutic diphenylcyclopropenone sensitization with weekly scalp DPC. One entry per CDR3 protein results from TCRdb running MiXCR on the RACE reads. The sample holds around 82,000 distinct CDR3 sequences, about 6.6% seen once. Sequenced material: whole blood, taken in connection with sensitization to the hapten diphenylcyclopropenone (DPC). All receptors derive from a woman in her twenties or thirties with alopecia areata. Some clones in this sample may be carry-over from other donors' samples.

This clonotype was recorded at least ten times. The chain joins TRBV4-2 to TRBJ2-2; D unresolved. Germline V gene data show CDR1 as LGHNA and CDR2 as YNFKEQ. The CDR3 contains 13 residues. V was cut by 4 bases and J by 3 bases, with 6 bases left in between. CDR3 loop: CASSLLDTGELFF. The CDR3 DNA reads as TGTGCCAGCAGCCTTTTGGACACCGGGGAGCTGTTTTTT.

V usage is TRBV7-9 and J usage is TRBJ2-3, with 9 positions matching TRBD2. This CDR3 is 14 amino acids long. V gave up 5 bases and J gave up 2 bases; unmatched junction bases: 2. Germline loops: CDR1 SEHNR, CDR2 FQNEAQ (reference sequence). The CDR3: CASSPSGATDTQYF. The CDR3 nucleotides are TGTGCCAGCAGCCCTAGCGGGGCCACAGATACGCAGTATTTT.

As for this clonotype: Being one base from a much bigger clone, this may be a read error. The rearrangement links TRBV18 to TRBJ1-4; D remains ambiguous. Looked up from germline, CDR1 is KGHSH and CDR2 is LQKENI. The CDR3 is 14 amino acids. CDR3 DNA: TGTGCCAGCCCACCCACACCGGAAAATGAAAAACTGTTTTTT. As protein: CASPPTPENEKLFF.

The chain employs TRBV7-2 and TRBJ1-2, with D perhaps matching TRBD1 (5 bases). V lost 7 bases and J 4 bases, leaving 13 bases between the germline ends. The CDR3 spans 13 residues. In germline, CDR1 is SGHTA, CDR2 FQGNSA. This CDR3 is CASTKDRSYGYTF. In nucleotides, the CDR3 is TGTGCCAGCACAAAAGACAGATCCTATGGCTACACCTTC.

This clonotype was counted many times. V gene TRBV5-1 combines with J gene TRBJ1-4; weak D call: TRBD1 (6 bases). The V gene's germline CDR1 is SGHRS and CDR2 YFSETQ. This CDR3 has 14 residues. V lost 3 bases and J 8 bases, leaving 14 bases between the germline ends. CDR3 sequence reads: CASSSGTTKEKLFF. CDR3 nucleotide sequence: TGCGCCAGCAGCTCCGGGACAACCAAAGAAAAACTGTTTTTT.

This rearrangement joins TRBV5-1 to TRBJ2-5; 7 bases are a match to TRBD1. The CDR3 is 16 amino acids. In germline, CDR1 is SGHRS, CDR2 YFSETQ. Germline trimming cut 1 base from V and 5 bases from J; bases unmatched to any gene: 11. The CDR3 DNA follows: TGCGCCAGCAGCTTGCCGACAGGGTCCGGCGGGGAGACCCAGTACTTC. Its protein product is CASSLPTGSGGETQYF.

This clonotype was seen a few times. CDR3 amino acids: CASSLQGDTQYF. In DNA, the CDR3 is TGCGCCAGCAGCTTACAGGGTGATACGCAGTATTTT. V usage is TRBV5-1 and J usage is TRBJ2-3, with D tentatively TRBD1 (6 bases). Germline values: CDR1 SGHRS, CDR2 YFSETQ. V lost 2 bases and J 6 bases, leaving 7 bases between the germline ends. The CDR3 spans 12 residues.

The chain is built from TRBV12-3 or TRBV12-4 and TRBJ1-1; weak D call: TRBD1 (6 bases). Trimming cost V 6 bases and J 7 bases, with 15 bases left between them. The CDR3 has 13 amino acids. CDR3 loop: CASSDRFLDEAFF. The CDR3 DNA sequence: TGTGCCAGCAGCGACAGGTTCCTAGATGAAGCTTTCTTT.

This clonotype was observed at least ten times. The chain uses TRBV4-1 and TRBJ2-3, with D possibly TRBD2 on 5 matching bases. Germline CDR1 is MGHRA and CDR2 is YSYEKL. V shed 4 bases and J shed 6 bases, with 14 bases lying between them. The CDR3 is 14 residues long. The CDR3 is CASSRGLVRDTQYF. In nucleotides, the CDR3 is TGCGCCAGCAGCCGAGGGCTAGTTAGGGATACGCAGTATTTT.

The rearrangement joins TRBV7-9 to TRBJ1-4, with D hard to call. The CDR3 length is 14 residues. Trimming left V 1 base short and J 8 bases short, with 11 bases between. The germline gives CDR1 SEHNR, CDR2 FQNEAQ (reference sequence). CDR3 nucleotide sequence: TGTGCCAGCAGCTTAGTAGGCCCTCTCGAAAAACTGTTTTTT. This encodes CASSLVGPLEKLFF.

The chain carries TRBV2 and TRBJ1-2; unclear D gene. The CDR3 extends over 13 amino acids. Trimming pared 4 bases from V and 5 bases from J, leaving 11 bases between. Germline CDR1 is SNHLY and CDR2 is FYNNEI. This CDR3 is CASSGIRTYGYTF. The CDR3 DNA follows: TGTGCCAGCAGTGGAATCCGGACTTATGGCTACACCTTC.

The CDR3 here is CAWSEGTGNQPQHF. DNA of the CDR3: TGTGCCTGGAGCGAGGGGACAGGCAATCAGCCCCAGCATTTT. The chain has TRBV30 and TRBJ1-5, with 7 bases lining up with TRBD1. Germline CDR1 GTSNPN, CDR2 SVGIG (reference sequence). V lost 3 bases, J lost 2 bases, and 4 bases stayed unmatched. The CDR3 runs to 14 residues.

The sample holds a few counts of this clonotype. This chain links TRBV7-2 with TRBJ1-5; D is possibly TRBD1 (5 bases). Trimming took 1 base from V and 0 from J, leaving 13 bases between them. Looked up from germline, CDR1 is SGHTA and CDR2 is FQGNSA. The CDR3 length is 17 residues. The CDR3 reads CASSLVHGAHSNQPQHF. CDR3 bases: TGTGCCAGCAGCTTAGTTCATGGGGCCCATAGCAATCAGCCCCAGCATTTT.

This clonotype was seen repeatedly, ten times or more. This chain links TRBV10-3 with TRBJ1-1; a weak D match, TRBD1 (5 bases). Trimming pared 6 bases from V and 3 bases from J, leaving 8 bases between. The CDR3 extends over 12 amino acids. Germline-derived CDR1 and CDR2 are ENHRY and SYGVKD. Written as DNA, the CDR3 is TGTGCCATCAGGGGGGACTACACTGAAGCTTTCTTT. It is translated as CAIRGDYTEAFF.

This clonotype was observed at least ten times. J is TRBJ1-6 and V is TRBV7-6; tentatively, D is TRBD1 (6 bases). From germline, CDR1 is SGHVS and CDR2 FNYEAQ. The CDR3 spans 14 residues. V gave up 6 bases and J gave up 10 bases, with 16 bases separating them. The CDR3 region is CASSTGRFESPLHF. The CDR3 bases are TGTGCCAGCAGTACAGGGCGGTTCGAGTCACCCCTCCACTTT.

This clonotype was seen repeatedly, ten times or more. The chain is built from TRBV6-1 and TRBJ1-1; 8 bases fit TRBD1. The CDR3 sequence is 15 residues long. The V and J ends lost 4 bases and 4 bases, in that order; junction bases with no gene match: 8. Germline loops: CDR1 MNHNS, CDR2 SASEGT. CDR3: CASSVGGQGGTEAFF. The CDR3 DNA reads as TGTGCCAGCAGTGTAGGCGGACAGGGAGGCACTGAAGCTTTCTTT.

This clonotype has only a few counts. This chain connects TRBV20-1 to TRBJ2-5; D gene unclear. Germline V lookup: CDR1 DFQATT, CDR2 SNEGSKA (reference sequence). The V end lost 5 bases, the J end lost 7 bases, and 23 bases lay between the germline ends. The CDR3 spans 15 residues. The CDR3 bases are TGCAGTGCTCCCATCCGTGGCGACTCCGTAGGGACCCAGTACTTC. This codes for CSAPIRGDSVGTQYF.

At least ten counts were recorded for this clonotype. The CDR3 DNA reads TGTGCCAGCAGCGTAGGGGCAGGGGCCCGGTCTAGCACAGATACGCAGTATTTT. Translation: CASSVGAGARSSTDTQYF. The chain combines TRBV9 with TRBJ2-3, with a possible D match to TRBD1 (6 bases). Germline V gene lookup returns CDR1 SGDLS and CDR2 YYNGEE. With 0 bases removed from V and 0 bases from J, the gap between germline ends came to 17 bases. This CDR3 is 18 amino acids long.

The sample holds a few counts of this clonotype. The gene calls are TRBV12-3 or TRBV12-4 and TRBJ1-5, with D unresolved. The V end was cut by 3 bases, the J end by 2 bases, with 8 bases between. The CDR3 contains 14 residues. CDR3 residues: CASSFDRGNQPQHF. CDR3 nucleotide sequence: TGTGCCAGCAGTTTCGACCGGGGCAATCAGCCCCAGCATTTT.

This clonotype has ten or more counts. The chain employs TRBV6-1 and TRBJ2-1; TRBD2 aligns across 10 bases. The germline V gene encodes CDR1 MNHNS and CDR2 SASEGT. V was clipped by 8 bases and J by 4 bases; unmatched bases: 11. The CDR3 is 16 amino acids. CDR3 nucleotide sequence: TGTGCCAGCTCCCTAGGGGCTAGCGGGAGTTACAATGAGCAGTTCTTC. This codes for CASSLGASGSYNEQFF.

This clonotype was observed many times. The V and J genes are TRBV20-1 and TRBJ2-1, with a tentative D call TRBD2 (5 bases). The CDR3 sequence is 16 residues long. CDR1 DFQATT and CDR2 SNEGSKA come from the germline V gene (reference sequence). The ends were cut back, 0 bases at V and 5 bases at J, with 17 bases in the middle. CDR3 loop: CSARDFGSIVDNEQFF. CDR3 nucleotides: TGCAGTGCTAGAGATTTTGGGAGTATTGTAGACAATGAGCAGTTCTTC.